Listed here is a single T cell receptor beta chain. The target antigen is unknown. This entry comes from a study of T cell responses to AZD1222 COVID-19 vaccine. Findings of the study overall: Clonal diversity may have been underestimated, and the donors were mostly white British, with more females than males. Nearly half of spike-specific TCRs reportedly target variant regions that are unmutated in the B.1.351 and B.1.1.7 variants.

Only in-frame clones appear in the TCRdb table, and some are missing; sequencing was by immunoSEQ multiplex PCR. The data show 100,000 or so clones, with 80% to 95% seen just once and about 1.2% held by the top ten. The CDR3 is 17 amino acids. Germline assignment: CDR1 SGHTA and CDR2 FQGNSA. Trimming cost V 4 bases and J 4 bases, with 20 bases left between them. The clonotype originates from an adult in good health. Sequencing was performed on peripheral blood, taken on day 0 of AZD1222 vaccination. The rearrangement joins TRBV7-2 to TRBJ2-1, with D possibly called TRBD1 or TRBD2 (5 bases each). CDR3 DNA sequence: TGTGCCAGCAGCTCTCGACCGGGACCCCTGGGTTACAATGAGCAGTTCTTC. As protein: CASSSRPGPLGYNEQFF.